This T cell receptor (beta chain) was recovered during a study of T cell responses to AZD1222 COVID-19 vaccine. There are 13 residues in the CDR3. The germline V gene encodes CDR1 SGHDT and CDR2 YYEEEE. Trimming took 3 bases from V and 3 from J, leaving 9 bases between them. Overall study results and limits: Donors, mostly white British, included more females; clonal diversity was possibly underestimated. Across spike, vaccine-associated CD4 TCRs were found, dominant at 160-218 and 743-854.

TCRdb's table, derived via immunoSEQ multiplex PCR, lists solely in-frame clones and lacks some. This repertoire shows about 130,000 clones, around 89% found once; its top ten account for 4% to 5.5%. Notes on this clone: Its target is not known.

The receptor was derived from an adult in good health. J is TRBJ1-1 and V is TRBV5-6; D is unclear. The sequencing used peripheral blood, collected on day 0 of AZD1222 vaccination. The CDR3 DNA follows: TGTGCCAGCAGCTGGGGAACCGACACTGAAGCTTTCTTT. Translated, it gives CASSWGTDTEAFF. Full variable domain (missing parts from reference TRBV5-6 and TRBJ1-1): DAGVTQSPTHLIKTRGQQVTLRCSPKSGHDTVSWYQQALGQGPQFIFQYYEEEERQRGNFPDRFSGHQFPNYSSELNVNALLLGDSALYLCASSWGTDTEAFFGQGTRLTVV.